The clone carrying this TCR beta chain came up once. Time point: week 3, after first cycle of checkpoint inhibitor. The sample is drawn from a study of blood T cell dynamics during melanoma immunotherapy. The germline CDR1 and CDR2 sequences are MNHNS and SASEGT. The CDR3 has 14 amino acids. V dropped 2 bases and J dropped 6 bases, with 13 bases sitting between them. TCRdb keeps only in-frame clones here, not all; method: immunoSEQ multiplex PCR. The repertoire holds thousands of clones, roughly nine tenths seen once, with less than 7% in the top ten. Here the sequenced sample was blood, taken from a patient treated with checkpoint blockade. This receptor was identified in a human donor with melanoma. This chain uses TRBV6-1 with TRBJ1-1, with a tentative D call TRBD1 (6 bases). CDR3 sequence (DNA): TGTGCCAGCAGTGAAAAGGGGGAAGGGTCTGAAGCTTTCTTT. It translates to CASSEKGEGSEAFF.